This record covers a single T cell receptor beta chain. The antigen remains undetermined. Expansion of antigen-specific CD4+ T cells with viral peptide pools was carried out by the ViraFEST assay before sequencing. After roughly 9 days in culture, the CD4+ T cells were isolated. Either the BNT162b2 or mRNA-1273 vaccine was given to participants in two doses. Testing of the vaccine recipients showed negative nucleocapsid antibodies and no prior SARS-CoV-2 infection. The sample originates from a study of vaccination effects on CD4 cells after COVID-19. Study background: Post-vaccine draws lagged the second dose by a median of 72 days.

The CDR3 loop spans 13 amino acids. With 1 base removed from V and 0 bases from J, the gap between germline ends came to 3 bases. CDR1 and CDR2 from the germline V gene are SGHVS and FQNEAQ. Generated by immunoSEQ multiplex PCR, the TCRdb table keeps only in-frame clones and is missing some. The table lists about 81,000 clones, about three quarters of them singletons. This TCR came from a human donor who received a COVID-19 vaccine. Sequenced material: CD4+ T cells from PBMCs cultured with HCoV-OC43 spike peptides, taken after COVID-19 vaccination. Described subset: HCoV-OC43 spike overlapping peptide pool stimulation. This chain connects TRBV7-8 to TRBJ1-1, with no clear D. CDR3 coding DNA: TGTGCCAGCAGCTTAGTCGTGAACACTGAAGCTTTCTTT. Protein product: CASSLVVNTEAFF. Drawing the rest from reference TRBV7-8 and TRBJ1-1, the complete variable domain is GAGVSQSPRYKVAKRGQDVALRCDPISGHVSLFWYQQALGQGPEFLTYFQNEAQLDKSGLPSDRFFAERPEGSVSTLKIQRTQQEDSAVYLCASSLVVNTEAFFGQGTRLTVV.